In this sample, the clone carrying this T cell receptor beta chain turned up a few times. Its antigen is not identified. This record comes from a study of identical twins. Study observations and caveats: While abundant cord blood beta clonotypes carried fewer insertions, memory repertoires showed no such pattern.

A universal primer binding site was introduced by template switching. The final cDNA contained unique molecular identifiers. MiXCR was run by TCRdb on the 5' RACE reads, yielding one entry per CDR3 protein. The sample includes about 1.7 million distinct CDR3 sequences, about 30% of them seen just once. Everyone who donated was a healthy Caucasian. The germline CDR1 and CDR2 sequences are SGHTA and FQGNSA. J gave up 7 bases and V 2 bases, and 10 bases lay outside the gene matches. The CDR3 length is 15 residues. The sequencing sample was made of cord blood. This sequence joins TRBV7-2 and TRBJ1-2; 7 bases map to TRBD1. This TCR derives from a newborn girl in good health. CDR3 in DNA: TGTGCCAGCAGCTTAAAGGTTGTAGGGGGCAGTGGCTACACCTTC. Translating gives CASSLKVVGGSGYTF.